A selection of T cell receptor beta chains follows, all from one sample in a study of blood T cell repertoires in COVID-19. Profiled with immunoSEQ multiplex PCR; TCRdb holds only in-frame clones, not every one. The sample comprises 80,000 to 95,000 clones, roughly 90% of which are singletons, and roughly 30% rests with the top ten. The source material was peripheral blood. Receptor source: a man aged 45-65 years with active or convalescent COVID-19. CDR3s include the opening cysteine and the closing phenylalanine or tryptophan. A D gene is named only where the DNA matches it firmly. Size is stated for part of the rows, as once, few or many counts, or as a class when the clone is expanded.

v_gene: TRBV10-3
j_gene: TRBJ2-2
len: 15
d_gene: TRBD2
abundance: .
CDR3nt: TGTGCCATCAGTGAGACTAGCGGGAGGGCCGGGGAGCTGTTTTTT
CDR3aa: CAISETSGRAGELFF

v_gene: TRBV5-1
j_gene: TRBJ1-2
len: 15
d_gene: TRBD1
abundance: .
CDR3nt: TGCGCCAGCATGCCAGGGACAGGGTCCTCCTATGGCTACACCTTC
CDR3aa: CASMPGTGSSYGYTF

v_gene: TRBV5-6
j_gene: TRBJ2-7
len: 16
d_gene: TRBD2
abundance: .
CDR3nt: TGTGCCAGCAGCTTGGGGGCTAGCGGGGGAAAATACGAGCAGTACTTC
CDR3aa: CASSLGASGGKYEQYF

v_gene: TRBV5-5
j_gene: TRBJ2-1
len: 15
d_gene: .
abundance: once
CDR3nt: TGTGCCAGCAGCTTGGGGCAGGGCTATTACAATGAGCAGTTCTTC
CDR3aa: CASSLGQGYYNEQFF

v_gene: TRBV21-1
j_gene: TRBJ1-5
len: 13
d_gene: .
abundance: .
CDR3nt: TGTGCCAGCAGAGGACATAGGGATCAGCCCCAGCATTTT
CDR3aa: CASRGHRDQPQHF

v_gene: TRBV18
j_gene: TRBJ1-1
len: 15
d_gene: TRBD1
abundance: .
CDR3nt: TGTGCCAGCTCACTGTCCAGGGGGCGTGGGACTGAAGCTTTCTTT
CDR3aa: CASSLSRGRGTEAFF

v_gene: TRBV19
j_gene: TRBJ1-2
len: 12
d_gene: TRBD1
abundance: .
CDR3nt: TGTGCCAGTAAGACAGGGGACTATGGCTACACCTTC
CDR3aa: CASKTGDYGYTF

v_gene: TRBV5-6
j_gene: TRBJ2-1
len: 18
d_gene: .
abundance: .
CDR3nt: TGTGCCAGCAGCTTGATGTTTCGGGGATGGGCAGTTGGCAATGAGCAGTTCTTC
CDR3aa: CASSLMFRGWAVGNEQFF

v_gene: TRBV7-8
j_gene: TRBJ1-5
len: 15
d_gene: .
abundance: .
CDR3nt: TGTGCCAGCAGCTCAGTGACAGCTAGCAATCAGCCCCAGCATTTT
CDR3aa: CASSSVTASNQPQHF

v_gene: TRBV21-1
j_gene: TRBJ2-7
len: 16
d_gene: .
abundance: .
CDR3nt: TGTGCCAGCAGCAACCCAGAAGGGACAGATGCCTACGAGCAGTACTTC
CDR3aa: CASSNPEGTDAYEQYF

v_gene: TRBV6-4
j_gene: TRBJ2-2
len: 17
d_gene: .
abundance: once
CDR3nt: TGTGCCAGCAGTGAAGAGGGAACCTCCTTGGCAACCGGGGAGCTGTTTTTT
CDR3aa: CASSEEGTSLATGELFF

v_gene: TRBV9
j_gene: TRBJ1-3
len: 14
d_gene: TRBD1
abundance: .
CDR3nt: TGTGCCAGCAGGCAGGGGGTTGGTGGAAACACCATATATTTT
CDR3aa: CASRQGVGGNTIYF

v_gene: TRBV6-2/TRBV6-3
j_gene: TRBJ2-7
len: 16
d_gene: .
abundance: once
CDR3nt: TGTGCCAGCAGTTTCCCCCCAGACTGGATCTCCTACGAGCAGTACTTC
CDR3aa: CASSFPPDWISYEQYF

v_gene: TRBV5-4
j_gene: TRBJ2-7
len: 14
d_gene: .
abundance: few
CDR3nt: TGTGCCAGCAGCTTCCAGTCACGGGGCTACGAGCAGTACTTC
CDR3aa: CASSFQSRGYEQYF

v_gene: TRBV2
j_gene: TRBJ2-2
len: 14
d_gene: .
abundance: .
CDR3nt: TGTGCCAGCAGCCGACTAGCGAACACCGGGGAGCTGTTTTTT
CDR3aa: CASSRLANTGELFF

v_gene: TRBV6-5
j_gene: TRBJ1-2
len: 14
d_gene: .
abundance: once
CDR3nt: TGTGCCAGCACTTTGTCGCGGGACGGCTATGGCTACACCTTC
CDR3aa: CASTLSRDGYGYTF

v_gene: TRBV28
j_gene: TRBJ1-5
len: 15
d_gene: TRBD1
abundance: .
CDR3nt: TGTGCCAGCAGTCCCACAGGGGGCGTAAGACAGCCCCAGCATTTT
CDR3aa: CASSPTGGVRQPQHF

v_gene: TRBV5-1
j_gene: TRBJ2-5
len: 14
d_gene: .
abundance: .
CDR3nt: TGCGCCAGCAGCTTGGACAGAAGTAGGGAGACCCAGTACTTC
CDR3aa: CASSLDRSRETQYF

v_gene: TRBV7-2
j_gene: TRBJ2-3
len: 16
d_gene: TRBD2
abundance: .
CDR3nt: TGTGCCAGCAGCTATACTAGCGGGGGGACCTTGGCTACGCAGTATTTT
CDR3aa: CASSYTSGGTLATQYF

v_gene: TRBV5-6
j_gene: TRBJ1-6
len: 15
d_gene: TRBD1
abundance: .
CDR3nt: TGTGCCAGCAGCGACCGGGACAGGGGGCTTTCACCCCTCCACTTT
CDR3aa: CASSDRDRGLSPLHF

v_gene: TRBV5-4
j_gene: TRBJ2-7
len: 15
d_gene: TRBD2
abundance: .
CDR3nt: TGTGCCAGCAGCGTCACTAGCGGACTAACCTACGAGCAGTACTTC
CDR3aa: CASSVTSGLTYEQYF

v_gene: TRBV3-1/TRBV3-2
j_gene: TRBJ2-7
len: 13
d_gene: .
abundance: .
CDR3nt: TGTGCCAGCAGCCAAGACGGTCCCTACGAGCAGTACTTC
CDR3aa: CASSQDGPYEQYF

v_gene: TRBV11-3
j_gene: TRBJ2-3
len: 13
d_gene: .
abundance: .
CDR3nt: TGTGCCAGCAGCTTAGATCAGGCAGATACGCAGTATTTT
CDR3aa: CASSLDQADTQYF

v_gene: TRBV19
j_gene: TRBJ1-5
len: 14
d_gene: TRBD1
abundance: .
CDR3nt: TGTGCCAGTAGTACGGACAGGAACAATCAGCCCCAGCATTTT
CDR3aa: CASSTDRNNQPQHF

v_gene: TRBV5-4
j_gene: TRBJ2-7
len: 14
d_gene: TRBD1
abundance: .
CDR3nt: TGTGCCAGCTCTACTCCGGGACAGCACTACGAGCAGTACTTC
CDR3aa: CASSTPGQHYEQYF

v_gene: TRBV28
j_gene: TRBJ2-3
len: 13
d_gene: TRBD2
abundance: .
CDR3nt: TGTGCCAGCATAGCGGGAAACACAGATACGCAGTATTTT
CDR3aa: CASIAGNTDTQYF

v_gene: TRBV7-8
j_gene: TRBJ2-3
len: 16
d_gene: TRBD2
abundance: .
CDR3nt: TGTGCCAGCAGCTTAGTGAGCGGGGGGGCGGTCGATACGCAGTATTTT
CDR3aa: CASSLVSGGAVDTQYF

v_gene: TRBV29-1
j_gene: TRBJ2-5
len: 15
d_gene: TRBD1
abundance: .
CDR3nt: TGCAGCGTTGGAGCCGCAGGGGGCGGAGTGGAGACCCAGTACTTC
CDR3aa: CSVGAAGGGVETQYF

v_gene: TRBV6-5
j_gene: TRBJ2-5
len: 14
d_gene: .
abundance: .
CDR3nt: TGTGCCAGCAGCCGAGGAACATCCCACGAGACCCAGTACTTC
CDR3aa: CASSRGTSHETQYF

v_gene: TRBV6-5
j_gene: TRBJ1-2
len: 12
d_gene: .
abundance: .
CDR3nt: TGTGCCAGCAGGGAGGGCAGCTATGGCTACACCTTC
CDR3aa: CASREGSYGYTF

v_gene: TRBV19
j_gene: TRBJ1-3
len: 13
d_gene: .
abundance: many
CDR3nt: TGTGCCAGTGGATCGACAGCGGGAAACACCATATATTTT
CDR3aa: CASGSTAGNTIYF

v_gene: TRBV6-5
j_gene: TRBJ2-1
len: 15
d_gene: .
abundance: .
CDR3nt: TGTGCCAGCCTCAGGGGGACTAGCTCCTACAATGAGCAGTTCTTC
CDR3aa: CASLRGTSSYNEQFF

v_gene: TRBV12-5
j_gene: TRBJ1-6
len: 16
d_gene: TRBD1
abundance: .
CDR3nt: TGTGCTAGTGGTGCAGGGACAGGGAATTATAATTCACCCCTCCACTTT
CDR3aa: CASGAGTGNYNSPLHF

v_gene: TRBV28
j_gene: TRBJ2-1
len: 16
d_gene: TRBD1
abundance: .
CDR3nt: TGTGCCAGCAGCCCACCCCCAAGGACAGGGTTAAATGAGCAGTTCTTC
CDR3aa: CASSPPPRTGLNEQFF

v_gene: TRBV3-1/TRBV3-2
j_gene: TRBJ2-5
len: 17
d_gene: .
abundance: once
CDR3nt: TGTGCCAGCAGCCCCGGGGTGGCTAGCGCTACCCCCGGCACCCAGTACTTC
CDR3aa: CASSPGVASATPGTQYF

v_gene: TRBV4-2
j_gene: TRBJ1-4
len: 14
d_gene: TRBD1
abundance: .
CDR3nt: TGTGCCAGCAGCCTCGGGACAGGGGTCGAAAAACTGTTTTTT
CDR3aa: CASSLGTGVEKLFF

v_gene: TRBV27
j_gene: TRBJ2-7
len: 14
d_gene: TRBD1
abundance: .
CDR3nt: TGTGCCAGCAGTTCCCGGACAGGGGACTACGAGCAGTACTTC
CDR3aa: CASSSRTGDYEQYF

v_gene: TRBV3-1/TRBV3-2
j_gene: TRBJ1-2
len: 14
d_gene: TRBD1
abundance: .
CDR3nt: TGTGCCAGCAGCCAAGTACAGGGGGCCAGGGGCTACACCTTC
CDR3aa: CASSQVQGARGYTF